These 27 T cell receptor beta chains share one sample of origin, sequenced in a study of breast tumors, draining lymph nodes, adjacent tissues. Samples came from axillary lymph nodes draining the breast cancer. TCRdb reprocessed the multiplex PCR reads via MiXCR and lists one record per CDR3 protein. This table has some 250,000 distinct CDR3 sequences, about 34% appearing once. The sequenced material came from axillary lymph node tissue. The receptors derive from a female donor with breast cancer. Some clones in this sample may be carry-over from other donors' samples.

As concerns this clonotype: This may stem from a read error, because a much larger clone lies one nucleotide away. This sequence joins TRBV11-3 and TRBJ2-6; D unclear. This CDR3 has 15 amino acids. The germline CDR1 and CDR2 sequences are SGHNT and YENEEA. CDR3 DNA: TGTGCCAGTAGTCCTACAGACTCTGAGGCCAACGTCCTGACTTTC. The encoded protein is CASSPTDSEANVLTF.

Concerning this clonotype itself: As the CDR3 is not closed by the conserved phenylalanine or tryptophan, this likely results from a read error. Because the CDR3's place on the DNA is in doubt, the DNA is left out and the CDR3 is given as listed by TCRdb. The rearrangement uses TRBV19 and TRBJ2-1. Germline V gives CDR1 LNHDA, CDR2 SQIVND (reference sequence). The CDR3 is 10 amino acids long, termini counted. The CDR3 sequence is CASSIGGQSY.

The DNA of the CDR3 is TGTGCCACCAGTGGGACAGGGGGCATGGCCGGGGAGCTGTTTTTT. It encodes CATSGTGGMAGELFF. The chain recombines TRBV24-1 with TRBJ2-2, with 11 bases fitting TRBD1. Germline V lookup: CDR1 KGHDR, CDR2 SFDVKD. J was trimmed by 6 bases and V by 5 bases; bases with no gene match: 4. CDR3 length: 15 amino acids.

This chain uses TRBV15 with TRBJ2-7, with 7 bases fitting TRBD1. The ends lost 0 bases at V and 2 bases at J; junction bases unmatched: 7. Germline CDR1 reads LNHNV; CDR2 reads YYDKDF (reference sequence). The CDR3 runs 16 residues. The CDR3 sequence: CATSRDRGQQTYEQYF. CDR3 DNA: TGTGCCACCAGCAGAGATAGGGGACAGCAAACCTACGAGCAGTACTTC.

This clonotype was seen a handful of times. CDR3 nucleotide sequence: TGTGCCAGCAGCCAAGTGGAGCTACCAGATACGCAGTATTTT. It specifies CASSQVELPDTQYF. The J gene is TRBJ2-3, the V gene TRBV3-1; D gene uncertain. CDR1 is LGHDT and CDR2 is YNNKEL in the germline V gene (reference sequence). V lost 1 base, J lost 4 bases, and 9 bases lay in between. The CDR3 loop spans 14 amino acids.

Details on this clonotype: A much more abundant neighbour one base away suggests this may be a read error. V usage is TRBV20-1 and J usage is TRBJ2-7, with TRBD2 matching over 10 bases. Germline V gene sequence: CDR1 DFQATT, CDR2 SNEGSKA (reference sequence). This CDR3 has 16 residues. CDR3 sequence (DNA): TGCAGTGCTAGAGGTCGGGGCAGCGGGAGGGGTTACGAGCAGCACTTC. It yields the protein CSARGRGSGRGYEQHF.

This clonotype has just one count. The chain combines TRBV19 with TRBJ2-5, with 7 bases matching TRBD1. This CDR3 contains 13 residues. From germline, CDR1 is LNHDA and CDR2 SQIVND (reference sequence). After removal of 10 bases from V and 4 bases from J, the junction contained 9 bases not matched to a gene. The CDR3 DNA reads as TGTGCCATCTCCCCGGGACAGTCAGAGACCCAGTACTTC. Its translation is CAISPGQSETQYF.

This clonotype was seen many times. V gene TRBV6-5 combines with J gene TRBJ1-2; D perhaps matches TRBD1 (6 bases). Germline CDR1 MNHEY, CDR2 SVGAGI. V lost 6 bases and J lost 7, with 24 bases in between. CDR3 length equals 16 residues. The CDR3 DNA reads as TGTGCCAGCAGGCTTGGGGGGGGCGGGATACAAGGTGGCTACACCTTC. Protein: CASRLGGGGIQGGYTF.

CDR3 sequence reads: CASSSEEGLAMAQYF. CDR3 nucleotide sequence: TGTGCCAGCTCATCAGAGGAGGGACTAGCGATGGCCCAGTACTTC. The rearrangement uses TRBV18 and TRBJ2-5, with TRBD2 matching 10 bases. V was pared by 5 bases and J by 9 bases, with 12 bases of the junction left unmatched. Germline V gene data show CDR1 as KGHSH and CDR2 as LQKENI. The CDR3 totals 15 residues. Full variable domain (rest looked up from reference TRBV18 and TRBJ2-5): NAGVMQNPRHLVRRRGQEARLRCSPMKGHSHVYWYRQLPEEGLKFMVYLQKENIIDESGMPKERFSAEFPKEGPSILRIQQVVRGDSAAYFCASSSEEGLAMAQYFGPGTRLLVL.

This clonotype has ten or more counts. CDR3 in DNA: TGCAGTGCTCCCCCCACTAGCGGGTACAATGAGCAGTTCTTC. Its protein product is CSAPPTSGYNEQFF. The chain links TRBV20-1 to TRBJ2-1; 9 positions agree with TRBD2. Germline loops: CDR1 DFQATT, CDR2 SNEGSKA (reference sequence). The V segment lost 5 bases and the J segment 4 bases; nucleotides outside the gene matches: 6. The CDR3 is 14 amino acids.

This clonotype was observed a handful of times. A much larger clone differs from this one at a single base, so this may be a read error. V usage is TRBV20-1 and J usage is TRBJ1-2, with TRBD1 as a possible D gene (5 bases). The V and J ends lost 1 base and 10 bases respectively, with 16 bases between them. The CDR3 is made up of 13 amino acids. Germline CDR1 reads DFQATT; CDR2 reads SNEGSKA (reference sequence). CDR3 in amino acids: CSARGQGEGAYTF. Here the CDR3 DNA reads TGCAGTGCTAGAGGCCAGGGAGAGGGCGCCTACACCTTC.

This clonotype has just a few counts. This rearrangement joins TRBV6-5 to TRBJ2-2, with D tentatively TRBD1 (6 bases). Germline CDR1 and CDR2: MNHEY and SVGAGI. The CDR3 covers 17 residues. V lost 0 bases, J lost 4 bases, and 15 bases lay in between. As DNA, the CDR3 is TGTGCCAGCAGTTACTCCAATCCGGGACAAACCACCGGGGAGCTGTTTTTT. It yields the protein CASSYSNPGQTTGELFF.

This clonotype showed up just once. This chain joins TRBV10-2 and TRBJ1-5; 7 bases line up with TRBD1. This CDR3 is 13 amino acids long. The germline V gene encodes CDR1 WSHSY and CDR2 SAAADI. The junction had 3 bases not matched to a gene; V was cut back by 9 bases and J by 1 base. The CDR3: CASSTGSNQPQHF. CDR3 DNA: TGCGCCAGTTCGACAGGGAGCAATCAGCCCCAGCATTTT.

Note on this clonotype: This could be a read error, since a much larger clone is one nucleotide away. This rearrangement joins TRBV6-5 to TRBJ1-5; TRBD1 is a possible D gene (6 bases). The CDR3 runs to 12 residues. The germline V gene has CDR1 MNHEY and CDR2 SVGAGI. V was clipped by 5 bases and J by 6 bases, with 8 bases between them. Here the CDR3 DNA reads TGTGCCAGCAGTCCAGGGGTTCAGCCCCAGCATTTT. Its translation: CASSPGVQPQHF.

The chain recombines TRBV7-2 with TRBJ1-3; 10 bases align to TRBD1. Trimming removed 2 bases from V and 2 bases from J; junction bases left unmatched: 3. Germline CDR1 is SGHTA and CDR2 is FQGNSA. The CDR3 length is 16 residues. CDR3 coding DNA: TGTGCCAGCAGCTTATGGACAGGGGGGACTGGAAACACCATATATTTT. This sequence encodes CASSLWTGGTGNTIYF.

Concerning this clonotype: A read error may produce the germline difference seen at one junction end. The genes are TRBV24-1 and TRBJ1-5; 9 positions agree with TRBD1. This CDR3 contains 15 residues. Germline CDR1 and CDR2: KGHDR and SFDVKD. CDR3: CASSAGTGSGQPQHF. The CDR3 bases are TGTGCCAGCAGTGCAGGGACAGGGTCCGGTCAGCCCCAGCATTTT.

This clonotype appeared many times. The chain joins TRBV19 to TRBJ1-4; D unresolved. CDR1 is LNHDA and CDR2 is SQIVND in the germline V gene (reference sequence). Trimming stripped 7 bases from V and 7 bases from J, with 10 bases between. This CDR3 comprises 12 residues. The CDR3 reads CASTTRREKLFF. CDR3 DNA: TGTGCCAGTACCACCCGACGTGAAAAACTGTTTTTT. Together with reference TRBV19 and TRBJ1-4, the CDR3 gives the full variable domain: DGGITQSPKYLFRKEGQNVTLSCEQNLNHDAMYWYRQDPGQGLRLIYYSQIVNDFQKGDIAEGYSVSREKKESFPLTVTSAQKNPTAFYLCASTTRREKLFFGSGTQLSVL.

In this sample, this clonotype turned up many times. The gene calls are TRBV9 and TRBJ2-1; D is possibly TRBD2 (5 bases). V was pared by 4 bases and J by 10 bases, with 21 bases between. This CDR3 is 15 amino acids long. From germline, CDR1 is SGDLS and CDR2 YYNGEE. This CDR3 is CASSRDDQFSGEQFF. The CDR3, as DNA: TGTGCCAGCAGCAGGGATGACCAATTCTCGGGGGAGCAGTTCTTC.

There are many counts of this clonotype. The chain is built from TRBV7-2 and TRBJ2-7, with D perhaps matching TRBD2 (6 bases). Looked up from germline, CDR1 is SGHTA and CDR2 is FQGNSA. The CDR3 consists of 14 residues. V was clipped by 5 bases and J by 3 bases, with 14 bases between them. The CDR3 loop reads CASSAPGLSYEQYF. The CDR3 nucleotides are TGTGCCAGCAGCGCTCCGGGACTTAGCTACGAGCAGTACTTC.

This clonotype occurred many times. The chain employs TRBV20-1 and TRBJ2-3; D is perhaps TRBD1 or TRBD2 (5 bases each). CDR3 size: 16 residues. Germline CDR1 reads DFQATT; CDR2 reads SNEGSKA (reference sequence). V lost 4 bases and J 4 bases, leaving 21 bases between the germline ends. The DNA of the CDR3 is TGCAGTGCTAAGAGGGGCCCCGCCGGAGGAGCAGATACGCAGTATTTT. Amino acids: CSAKRGPAGGADTQYF.

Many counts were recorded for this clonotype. The CDR3 loop is CSARDPTGSSTDTQYF. The CDR3 coding sequence is TGCAGTGCTAGAGATCCGACAGGTTCTAGCACAGATACGCAGTATTTT. The V and J genes are TRBV20-1 and TRBJ2-3, with D possibly being TRBD1 (6 bases). The CDR3 totals 16 residues. CDR1 and CDR2 from the germline V gene are DFQATT and SNEGSKA (reference sequence). Trimming pared 0 bases from V and 0 bases from J, leaving 13 bases between.

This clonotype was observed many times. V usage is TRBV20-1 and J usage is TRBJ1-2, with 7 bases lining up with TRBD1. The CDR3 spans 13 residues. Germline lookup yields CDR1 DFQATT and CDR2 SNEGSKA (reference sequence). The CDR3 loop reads CRAPGQTSDGYTF. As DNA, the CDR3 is TGCAGGGCTCCGGGACAGACGTCTGATGGCTACACCTTC.

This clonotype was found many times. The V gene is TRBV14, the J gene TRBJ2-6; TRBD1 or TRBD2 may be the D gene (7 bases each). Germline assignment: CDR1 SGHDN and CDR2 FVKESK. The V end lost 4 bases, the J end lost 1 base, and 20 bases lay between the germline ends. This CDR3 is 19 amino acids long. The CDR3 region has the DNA TGTGCCAGCAGCCCCCAGGGAGGGGGCGTCCGGTCTGGGGCCAACGTCCTGACTTTC. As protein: CASSPQGGGVRSGANVLTF.

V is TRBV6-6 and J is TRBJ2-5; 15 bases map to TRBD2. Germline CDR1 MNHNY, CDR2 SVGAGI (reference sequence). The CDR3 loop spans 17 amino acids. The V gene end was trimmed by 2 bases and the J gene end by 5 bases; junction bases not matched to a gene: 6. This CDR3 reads CASSYGTSGRISETQYF. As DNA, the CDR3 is TGTGCCAGCAGTTACGGGACTAGCGGGAGGATTTCGGAGACCCAGTACTTC.

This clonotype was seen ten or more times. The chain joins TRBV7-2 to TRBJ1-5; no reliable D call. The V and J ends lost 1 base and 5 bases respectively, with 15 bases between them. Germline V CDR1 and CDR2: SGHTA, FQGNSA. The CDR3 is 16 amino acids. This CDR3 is CASSLGVGRAHQPQHF. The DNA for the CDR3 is TGTGCCAGCAGCTTAGGGGTTGGAAGGGCTCATCAGCCCCAGCATTTT.

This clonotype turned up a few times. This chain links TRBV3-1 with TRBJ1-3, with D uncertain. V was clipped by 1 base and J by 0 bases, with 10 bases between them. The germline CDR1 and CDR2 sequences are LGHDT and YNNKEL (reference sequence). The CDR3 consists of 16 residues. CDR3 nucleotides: TGTGCCAGCAGCCAAGGGCCGGGGAACTCTGGAAACACCATATATTTT. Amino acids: CASSQGPGNSGNTIYF.

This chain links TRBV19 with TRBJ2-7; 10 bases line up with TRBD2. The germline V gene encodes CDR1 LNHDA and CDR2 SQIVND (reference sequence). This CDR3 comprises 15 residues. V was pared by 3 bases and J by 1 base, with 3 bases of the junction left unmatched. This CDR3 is CASSISSGGSYEQYF. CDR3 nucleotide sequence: TGTGCCAGTAGTATCTCTAGCGGGGGTTCCTACGAGCAGTACTTC.